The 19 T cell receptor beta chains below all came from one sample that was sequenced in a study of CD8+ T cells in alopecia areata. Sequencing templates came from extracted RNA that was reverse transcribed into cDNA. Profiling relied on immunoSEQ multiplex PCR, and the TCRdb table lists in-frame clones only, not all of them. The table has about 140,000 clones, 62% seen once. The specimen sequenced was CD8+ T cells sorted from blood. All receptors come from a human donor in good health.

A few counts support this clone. The CDR3 DNA reads TGTGCCACCAGCAGAGCGGCCGACACCGGGGAGCTGTTTTTT. Its protein product is CATSRAADTGELFF. V usage is TRBV15 and J usage is TRBJ2-2; no definite D call. The CDR3 extends over 14 amino acids. Trimming removed 1 base at V and 3 bases at J, with 6 bases between. Germline assignment: CDR1 LNHNV and CDR2 YYDKDF (reference sequence).

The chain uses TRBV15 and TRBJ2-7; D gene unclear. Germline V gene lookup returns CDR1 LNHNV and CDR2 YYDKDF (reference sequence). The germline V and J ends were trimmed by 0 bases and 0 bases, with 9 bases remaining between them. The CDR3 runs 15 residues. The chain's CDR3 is CATSRDRASSYEQYF. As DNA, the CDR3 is TGTGCCACCAGCAGAGATCGGGCGAGCTCCTACGAGCAGTACTTC.

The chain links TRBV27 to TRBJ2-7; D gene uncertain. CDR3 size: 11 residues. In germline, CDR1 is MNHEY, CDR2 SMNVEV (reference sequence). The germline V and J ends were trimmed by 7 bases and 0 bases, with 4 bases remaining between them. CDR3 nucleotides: TGTGCCAGCACCTCCTCCTACGAGCAGTACTTC. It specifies CASTSSYEQYF.

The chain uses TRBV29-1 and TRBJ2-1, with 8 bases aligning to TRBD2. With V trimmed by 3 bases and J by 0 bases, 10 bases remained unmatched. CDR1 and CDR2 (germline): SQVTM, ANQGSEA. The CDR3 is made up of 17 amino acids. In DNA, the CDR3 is TGCAGCGTTGAGTCTCTTCGGGAGGGCCTCTCCTACAATGAGCAGTTCTTC. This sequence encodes CSVESLREGLSYNEQFF.

CDR3 sequence: CASSSGRTTYNEQFF. CDR3 nucleotide sequence: TGTGCCAGCTCAAGCGGGAGGACTACCTACAATGAGCAGTTCTTC. J is TRBJ2-1 and V is TRBV6-1, with 9 bases aligning to TRBD2. V shed 8 bases, J shed 2 bases, and the junction held 7 bases outside the gene matches. Germline assignment: CDR1 MNHNS and CDR2 SASEGT. The CDR3 is made up of 15 amino acids.

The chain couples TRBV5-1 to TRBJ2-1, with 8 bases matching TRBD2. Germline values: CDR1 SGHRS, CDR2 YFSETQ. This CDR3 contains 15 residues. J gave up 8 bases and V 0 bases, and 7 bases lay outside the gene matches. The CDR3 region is CASSLEGTSGDEQFF. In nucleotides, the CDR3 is TGCGCCAGCAGCTTGGAGGGGACTAGTGGCGATGAGCAGTTCTTC.

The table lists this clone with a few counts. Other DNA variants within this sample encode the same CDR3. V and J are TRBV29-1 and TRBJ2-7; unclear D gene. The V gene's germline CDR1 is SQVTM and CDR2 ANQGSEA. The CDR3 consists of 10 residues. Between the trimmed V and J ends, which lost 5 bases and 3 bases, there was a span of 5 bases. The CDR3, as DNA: TGCAGCGTTCGAGACTACGAGCAGTACTTC. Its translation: CSVRDYEQYF.

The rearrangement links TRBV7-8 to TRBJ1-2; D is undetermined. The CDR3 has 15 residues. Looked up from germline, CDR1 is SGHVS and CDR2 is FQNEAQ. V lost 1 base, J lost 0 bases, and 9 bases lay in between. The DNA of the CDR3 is TGTGCCAGCAGCTTAGGGGTCACAGCTAACTATGGCTACACCTTC. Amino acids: CASSLGVTANYGYTF.

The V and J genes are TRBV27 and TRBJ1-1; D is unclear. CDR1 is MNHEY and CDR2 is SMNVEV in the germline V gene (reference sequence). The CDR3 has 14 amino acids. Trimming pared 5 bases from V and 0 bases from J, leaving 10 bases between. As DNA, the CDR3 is TGTGCCAGCAGTCAAATACGGGTGAACACTGAAGCTTTCTTT. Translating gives CASSQIRVNTEAFF.

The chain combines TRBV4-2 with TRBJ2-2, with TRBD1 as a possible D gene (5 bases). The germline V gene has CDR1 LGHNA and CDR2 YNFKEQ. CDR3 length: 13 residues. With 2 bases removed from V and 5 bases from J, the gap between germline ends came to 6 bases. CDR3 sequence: CASSQQGTGELFF. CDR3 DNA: TGTGCCAGCAGCCAACAGGGAACCGGGGAGCTGTTTTTT.

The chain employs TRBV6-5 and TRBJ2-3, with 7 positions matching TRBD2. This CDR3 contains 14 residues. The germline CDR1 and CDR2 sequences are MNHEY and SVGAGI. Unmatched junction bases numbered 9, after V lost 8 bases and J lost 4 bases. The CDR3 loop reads CASRRAGRADTQYF. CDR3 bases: TGTGCCAGCCGGCGAGCGGGACGGGCAGATACGCAGTATTTT.

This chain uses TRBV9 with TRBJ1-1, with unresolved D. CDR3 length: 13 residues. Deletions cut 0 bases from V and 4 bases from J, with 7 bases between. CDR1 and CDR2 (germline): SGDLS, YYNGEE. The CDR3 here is CASSVVVGTEAFF. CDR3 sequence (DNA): TGTGCCAGCAGCGTAGTAGTAGGCACTGAAGCTTTCTTT.

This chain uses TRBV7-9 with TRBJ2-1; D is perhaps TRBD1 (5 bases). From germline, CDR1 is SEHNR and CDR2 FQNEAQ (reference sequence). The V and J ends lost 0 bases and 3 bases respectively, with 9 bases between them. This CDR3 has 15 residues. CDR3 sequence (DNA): TGTGCCAGCAGCTTAGCACGACAGAGCTACAATGAGCAGTTCTTC. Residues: CASSLARQSYNEQFF.

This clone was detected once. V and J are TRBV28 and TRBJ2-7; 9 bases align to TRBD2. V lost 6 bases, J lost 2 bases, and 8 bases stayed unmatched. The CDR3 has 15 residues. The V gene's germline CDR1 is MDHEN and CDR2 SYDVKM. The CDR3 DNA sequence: TGTGCCAGCAGCGGACTAGCGAGAGCGGCCTACGAGCAGTACTTC. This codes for CASSGLARAAYEQYF.

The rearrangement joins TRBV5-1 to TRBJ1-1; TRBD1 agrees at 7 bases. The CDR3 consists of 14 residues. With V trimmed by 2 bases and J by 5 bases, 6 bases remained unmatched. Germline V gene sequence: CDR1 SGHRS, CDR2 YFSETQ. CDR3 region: CASSFRQGGTEAFF. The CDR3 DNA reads TGCGCCAGCAGCTTCCGACAGGGTGGAACTGAAGCTTTCTTT.

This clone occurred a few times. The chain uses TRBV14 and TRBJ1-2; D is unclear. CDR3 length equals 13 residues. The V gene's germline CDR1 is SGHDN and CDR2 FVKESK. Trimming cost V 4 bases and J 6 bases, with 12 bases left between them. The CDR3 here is CASSPILYDGYTF. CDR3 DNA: TGTGCCAGCAGCCCGATTCTTTATGATGGCTACACCTTC.

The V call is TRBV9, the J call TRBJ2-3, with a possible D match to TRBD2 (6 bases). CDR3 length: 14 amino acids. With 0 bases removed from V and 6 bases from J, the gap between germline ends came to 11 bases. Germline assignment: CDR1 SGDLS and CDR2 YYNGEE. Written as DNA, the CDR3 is TGTGCCAGCAGCGTAGGTCTAGCGCCGGATACGCAGTATTTT. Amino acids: CASSVGLAPDTQYF. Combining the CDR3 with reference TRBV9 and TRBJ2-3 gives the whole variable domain DSGVTQTPKHLITATGQRVTLRCSPRSGDLSVYWYQQSLDQGLQFLIQYYNGEERAKGNILERFSAQQFPDLHSELNLSSLELGDSALYFCASSVGLAPDTQYFGPGTRLTVL.

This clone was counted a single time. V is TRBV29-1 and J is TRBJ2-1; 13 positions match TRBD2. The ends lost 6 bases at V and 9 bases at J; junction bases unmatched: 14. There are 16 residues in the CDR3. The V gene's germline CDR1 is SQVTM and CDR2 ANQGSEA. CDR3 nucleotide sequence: TGCAGCGTCGCCGGTATGGGGGGACTAGCGGGAACTGAGCAGTTCTTC. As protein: CSVAGMGGLAGTEQFF.

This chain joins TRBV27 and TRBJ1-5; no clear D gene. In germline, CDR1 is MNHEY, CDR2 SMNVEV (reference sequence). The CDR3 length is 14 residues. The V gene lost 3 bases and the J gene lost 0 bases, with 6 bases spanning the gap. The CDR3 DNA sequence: TGTGCCAGCAGTTTGGGTGATAGCAATCAGCCCCAGCATTTT. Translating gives CASSLGDSNQPQHF.